The present TCR beta chain was sequenced within a study of OX40 agonist ivuxolimab in advanced cancers. Study-wide context: Earlier treatment with anti-PD-1, anti-PD-L1 or anti-CTLA-4 was permitted, and about 40% had received some. Partial responses were observed in three patients, of whom one had hepatocellular carcinoma and two had cutaneous melanoma. Whole-study findings and limits: There was clonal expansion of CD4+ and CD8+ blood T cells by week 6 at 0.1 to 3.0 mg/kg. Averaged across samples, CD8+ T cells carried more expanded clones than CD4+ did.

Profiled with immunoSEQ multiplex PCR; TCRdb holds only in-frame clones, not every one. The profile covers some 50,000 clones, with just over 90% appearing a single time and under 20% taken by the ten largest. This clone was counted a few times. Its target is not known. The CDR3 runs to 15 residues. The J segment lost 4 bases and the V segment lost 0 bases, leaving 5 bases of the junction unmatched. The germline V gene encodes CDR1 MNHEY and CDR2 SVGAGI. The receptor comes from an adult with an advanced solid tumor such as melanoma, head and neck, liver or kidney cancer. The material was CD4+ or CD8+ T cells sorted from blood, obtained in a trial of the OX40 agonist ivuxolimab. This chain joins TRBV6-5 and TRBJ1-2; 7 bases match TRBD1. Here the CDR3 reads CASSYSRQGIYGYTF. The CDR3 DNA reads as TGTGCCAGCAGTTACTCCAGACAGGGAATCTATGGCTACACCTTC.